Presented here are 3 T cell receptor beta chains from one specimen sequenced in a study of blood T cell repertoires in COVID-19. Sequencing was performed with immunoSEQ multiplex PCR; in TCRdb, only in-frame clones are kept and a portion is missing. The sample contains about 140,000 clones, about 80% of which appear only once. The sequencing sample was made of peripheral blood. The receptors were sampled from a human donor in a cohort sampled during active COVID-19.

The chain couples TRBV7-3 to TRBJ2-3; 7 bases are a match to TRBD2. With V trimmed by 5 bases and J by 4 bases, 6 bases remained unmatched. Germline values: CDR1 SGHTA, CDR2 FQGTGA. The CDR3 extends over 14 amino acids. CDR3 residues: CASSPGLDSDTQYF. The CDR3, as DNA: TGTGCCAGCAGCCCAGGACTAGACTCAGATACGCAGTATTTT.

The chain is built from TRBV7-9 and TRBJ2-7; D is ambiguous. This CDR3 contains 12 residues. Trimming stripped 10 bases from V and 0 bases from J, with 10 bases between. From germline, CDR1 is SEHNR and CDR2 FQNEAQ (reference sequence). The CDR3 region has the DNA TGTGCCACCTCCGTTAGCTCCTACGAGCAGTACGTC. It translates to CATSVSSYEQYV.

A few counts support this clone. This chain uses TRBV30 with TRBJ2-3; 10 bases are a match to TRBD2. CDR3 size: 14 residues. In germline, CDR1 is GTSNPN, CDR2 SVGIG (reference sequence). Trimming at V came to 3 bases and at J to 4 bases, leaving 4 bases not matched to a gene. The CDR3 region has the DNA TGTGCCTGGAGGACTAGCGGGTCTTCAGATACGCAGTATTTT. Residues: CAWRTSGSSDTQYF.